At least ten counts were recorded for the clone carrying this T cell receptor (beta chain). TCR beta VDJ and CDR3 profiles were obtained from a genomic DNA template. In TCRdb, the reads were re-called with MiXCR into one record per CDR3 protein. The sample consists of about 220,000 distinct CDR3 sequences, around 32% of them appearing once. The CDR3 has 13 amino acids. The germline V gene encodes CDR1 SQVTM and CDR2 ANQGSEA. V lost 6 bases, J lost 1 base, and 12 bases lay in between. These data belong to a study of CD8+CD57+ T cells in acquired aplastic anemia. The chain combines TRBV29-1 with TRBJ1-1; D perhaps matches TRBD1 (5 bases). This TCR derives from a human donor in good health, serving as a control. The specimen was sorted CD4+, CD8+, or CD8+CD57+ T cells (not recorded which) from PBMCs. CDR3 DNA: TGCAGCGTGGGTCGGCAGGGGAACACTGAAGCTTTCTTT. Encoded protein: CSVGRQGNTEAFF.